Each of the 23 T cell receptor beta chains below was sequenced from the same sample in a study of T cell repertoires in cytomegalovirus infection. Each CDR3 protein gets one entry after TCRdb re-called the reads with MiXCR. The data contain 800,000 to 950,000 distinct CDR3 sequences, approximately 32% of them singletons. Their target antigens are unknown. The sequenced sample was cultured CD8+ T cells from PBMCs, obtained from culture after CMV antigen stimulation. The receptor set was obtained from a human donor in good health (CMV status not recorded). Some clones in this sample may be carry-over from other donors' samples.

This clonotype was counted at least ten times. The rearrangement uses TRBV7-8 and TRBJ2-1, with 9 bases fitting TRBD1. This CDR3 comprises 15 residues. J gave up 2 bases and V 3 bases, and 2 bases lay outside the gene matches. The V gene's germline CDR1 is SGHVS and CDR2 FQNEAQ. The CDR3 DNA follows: TGTGCCAGCAGCTTGACAGGGGGTACCTACAATGAGCAGTTCTTC. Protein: CASSLTGGTYNEQFF.

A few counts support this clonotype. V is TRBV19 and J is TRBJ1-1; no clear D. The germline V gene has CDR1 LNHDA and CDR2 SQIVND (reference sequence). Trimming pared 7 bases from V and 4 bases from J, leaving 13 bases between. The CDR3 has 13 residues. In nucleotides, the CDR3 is TGTGCCAGTATGCAGCCTTTTCGCACTGAAGCTTTCTTT. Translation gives CASMQPFRTEAFF.

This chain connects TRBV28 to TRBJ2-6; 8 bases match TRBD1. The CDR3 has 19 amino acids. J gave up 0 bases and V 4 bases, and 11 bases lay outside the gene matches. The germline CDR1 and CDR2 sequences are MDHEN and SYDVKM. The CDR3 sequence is CASSSTPGQEYSGANVLTF. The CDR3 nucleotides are TGTGCCAGCAGTTCGACCCCGGGACAGGAGTACTCTGGGGCCAACGTCCTGACTTTC.

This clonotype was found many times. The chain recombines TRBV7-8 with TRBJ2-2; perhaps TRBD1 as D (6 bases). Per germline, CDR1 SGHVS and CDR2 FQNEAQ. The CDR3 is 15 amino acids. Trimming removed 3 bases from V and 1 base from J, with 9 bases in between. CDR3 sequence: CASSFGQMNTGELFF. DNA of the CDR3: TGTGCCAGCAGCTTTGGACAGATGAACACCGGGGAGCTGTTTTTT.

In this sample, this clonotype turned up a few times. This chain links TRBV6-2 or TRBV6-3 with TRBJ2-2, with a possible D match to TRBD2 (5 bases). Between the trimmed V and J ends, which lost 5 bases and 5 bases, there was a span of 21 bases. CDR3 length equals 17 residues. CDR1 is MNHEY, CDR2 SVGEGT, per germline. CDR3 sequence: CASSPPKVVGLTGELFF. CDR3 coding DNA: TGTGCCAGCAGTCCCCCTAAGGTGGTCGGACTTACCGGGGAGCTGTTTTTT.

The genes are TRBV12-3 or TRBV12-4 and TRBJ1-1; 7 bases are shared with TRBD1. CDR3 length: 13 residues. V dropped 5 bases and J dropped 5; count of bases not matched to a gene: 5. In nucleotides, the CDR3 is TGTGCCAGCAGTGTGACAGGGTGGACTGAAGCTTTCTTT. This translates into CASSVTGWTEAFF.

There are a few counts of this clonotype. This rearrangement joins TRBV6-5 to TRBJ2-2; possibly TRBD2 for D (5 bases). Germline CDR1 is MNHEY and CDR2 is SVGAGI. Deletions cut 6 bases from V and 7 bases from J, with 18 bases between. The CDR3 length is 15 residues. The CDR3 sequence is CASSYSGMGVGELFF. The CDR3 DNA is TGTGCCAGCAGCTACAGCGGAATGGGCGTCGGGGAGCTGTTTTTT.

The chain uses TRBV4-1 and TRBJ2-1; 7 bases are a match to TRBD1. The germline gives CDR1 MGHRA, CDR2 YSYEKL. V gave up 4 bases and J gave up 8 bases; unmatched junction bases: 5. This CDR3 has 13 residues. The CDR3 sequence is CASSPGQADEQFF. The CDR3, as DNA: TGCGCCAGCAGCCCCGGACAGGCGGATGAGCAGTTCTTC.

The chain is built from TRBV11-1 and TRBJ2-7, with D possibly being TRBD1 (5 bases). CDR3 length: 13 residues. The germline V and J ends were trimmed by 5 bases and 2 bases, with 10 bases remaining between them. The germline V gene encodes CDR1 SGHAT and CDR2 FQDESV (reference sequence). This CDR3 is CASSPQGPYEQYV. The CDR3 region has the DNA TGTGCCAGCAGCCCTCAGGGTCCCTACGAGCAGTACGTC.

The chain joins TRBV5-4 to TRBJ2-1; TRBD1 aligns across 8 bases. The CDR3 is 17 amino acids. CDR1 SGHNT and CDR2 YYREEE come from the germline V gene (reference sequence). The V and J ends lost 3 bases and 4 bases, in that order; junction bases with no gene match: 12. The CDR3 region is CASSYRDRSLPYNEQFF. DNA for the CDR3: TGTGCCAGCAGCTACCGGGACAGGTCACTCCCTTACAATGAGCAGTTCTTC.

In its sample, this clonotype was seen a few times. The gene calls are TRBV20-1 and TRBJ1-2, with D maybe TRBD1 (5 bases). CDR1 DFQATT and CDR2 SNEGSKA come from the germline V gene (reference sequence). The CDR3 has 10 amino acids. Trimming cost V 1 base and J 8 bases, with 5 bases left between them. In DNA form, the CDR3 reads TGCAGTGCTAGAGGGACAGGCTACACCTTC. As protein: CSARGTGYTF.

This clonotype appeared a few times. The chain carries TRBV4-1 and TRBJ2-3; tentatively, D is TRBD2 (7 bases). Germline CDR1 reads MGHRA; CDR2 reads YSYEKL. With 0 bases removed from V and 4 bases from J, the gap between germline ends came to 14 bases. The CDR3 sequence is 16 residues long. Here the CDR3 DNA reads TGCGCCAGCAGCCAAGACGCGGGGGCTGGGGCAGATACGCAGTATTTT. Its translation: CASSQDAGAGADTQYF.

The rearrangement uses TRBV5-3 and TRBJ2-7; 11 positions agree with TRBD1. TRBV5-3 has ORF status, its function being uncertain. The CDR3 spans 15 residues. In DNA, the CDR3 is TGTGCCAGCAGCTACGGGACAGGGGGAATTGACGAGCAGTACGTC. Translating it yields CASSYGTGGIDEQYV.

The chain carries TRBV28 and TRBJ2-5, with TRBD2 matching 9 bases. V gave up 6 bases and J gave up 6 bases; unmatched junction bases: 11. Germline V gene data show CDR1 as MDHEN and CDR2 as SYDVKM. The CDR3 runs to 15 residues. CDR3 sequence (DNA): TGTGCCAGCAGATATAGCGGGAGAGGGACGAAGACCCAGTACTTC. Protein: CASRYSGRGTKTQYF. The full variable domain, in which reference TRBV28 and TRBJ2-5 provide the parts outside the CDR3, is DVKVTQSSRYLVKRTGEKVFLECVQDMDHENMFWYRQDPGLGLRLIYFSYDVKMKEKGDIPEGYSVSREKKERFSLILESASTNQTSMYLCASRYSGRGTKTQYFGPGTRLLVL.

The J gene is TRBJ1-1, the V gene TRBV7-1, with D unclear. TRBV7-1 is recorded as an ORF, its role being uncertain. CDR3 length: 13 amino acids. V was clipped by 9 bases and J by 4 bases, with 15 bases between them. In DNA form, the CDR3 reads TGTGCCAGGAGCCGCTCCCCGATCACTGAAGCTTTCTTT. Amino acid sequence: CARSRSPITEAFF.

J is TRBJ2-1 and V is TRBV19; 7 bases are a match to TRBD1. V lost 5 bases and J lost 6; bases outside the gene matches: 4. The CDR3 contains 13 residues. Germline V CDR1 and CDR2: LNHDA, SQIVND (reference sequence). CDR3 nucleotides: TGTGCCAGTAGTTCTACAGGGGCCAATGAGCAGTTCTTC. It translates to CASSSTGANEQFF.

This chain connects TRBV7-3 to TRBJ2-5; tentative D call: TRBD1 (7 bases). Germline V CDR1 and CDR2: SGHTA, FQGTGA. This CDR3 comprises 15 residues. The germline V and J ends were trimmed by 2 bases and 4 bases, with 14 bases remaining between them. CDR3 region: CASSLLGTAGETQYF. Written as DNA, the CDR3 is TGTGCCAGCAGCTTACTGGGGACAGCGGGAGAGACCCAGTACTTC.

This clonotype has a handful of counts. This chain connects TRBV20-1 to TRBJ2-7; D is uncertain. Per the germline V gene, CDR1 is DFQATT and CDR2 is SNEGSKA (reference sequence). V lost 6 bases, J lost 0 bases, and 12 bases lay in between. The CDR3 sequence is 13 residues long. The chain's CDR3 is CSALHSSSYEQYF. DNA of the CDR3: TGCAGTGCCCTTCACTCCAGCTCCTACGAGCAGTACTTC.

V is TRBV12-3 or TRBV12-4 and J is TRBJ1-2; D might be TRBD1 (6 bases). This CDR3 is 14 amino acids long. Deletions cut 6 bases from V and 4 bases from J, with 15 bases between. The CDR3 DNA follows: TGTGCCAGCAGCCCCGGACAGCAAGCCTATGGCTACACCTTC. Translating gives CASSPGQQAYGYTF.

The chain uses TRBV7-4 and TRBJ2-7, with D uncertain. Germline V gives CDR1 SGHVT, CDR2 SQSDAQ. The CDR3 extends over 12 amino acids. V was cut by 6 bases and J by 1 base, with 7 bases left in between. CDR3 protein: CASSSKSYEQYV. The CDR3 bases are TGTGCCAGCAGTTCAAAATCCTACGAGCAGTACGTC.

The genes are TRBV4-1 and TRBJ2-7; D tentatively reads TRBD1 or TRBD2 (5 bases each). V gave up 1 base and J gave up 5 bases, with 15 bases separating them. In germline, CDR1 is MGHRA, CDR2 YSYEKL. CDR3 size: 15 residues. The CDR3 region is CASSQGWDPGNEQYF. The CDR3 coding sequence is TGCGCCAGCAGCCAAGGCTGGGACCCGGGAAACGAGCAGTACTTC.

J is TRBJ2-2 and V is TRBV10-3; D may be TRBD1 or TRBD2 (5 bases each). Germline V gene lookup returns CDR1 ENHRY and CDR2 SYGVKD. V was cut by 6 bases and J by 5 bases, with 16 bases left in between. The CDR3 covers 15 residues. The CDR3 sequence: CAISTGTSRTGELFF. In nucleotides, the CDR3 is TGTGCCATCAGCACCGGGACCTCGAGAACCGGGGAGCTGTTTTTT.

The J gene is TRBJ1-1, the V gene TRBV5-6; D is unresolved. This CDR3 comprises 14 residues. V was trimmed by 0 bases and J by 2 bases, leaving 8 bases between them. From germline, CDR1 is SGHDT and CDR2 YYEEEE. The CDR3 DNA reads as TGTGCCAGCAGCTTGGGACAAATAAACACTGAAGCTTTCTTT. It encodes CASSLGQINTEAFF.